This is a list of T cell receptor beta chains from one sample in a study of OX40 agonist ivuxolimab in advanced cancers. Clones were sequenced by immunoSEQ multiplex PCR, and TCRdb holds only the in-frame ones, with some missing. The sample yields around 99,000 clones, nearly 90% seen once. The sample in question was CD4+ or CD8+ T cells sorted from blood, obtained in a trial of the OX40 agonist ivuxolimab. Receptors originate from an adult with an advanced solid tumor such as melanoma, head and neck, liver or kidney cancer. Each CDR3 is given with its conserved first and last residue. Fields, in order: J gene, clone size, V gene, D gene, CDR3 protein, CDR3 DNA. A D gene is named only where the DNA matches it firmly. The size entry is marked missing in some rows and otherwise reads once, few, many or a size class.

>TRBJ2-7|-|TRBV29-1|-
CSVRQPRGARGDEQYF
TGCAGCGTTCGCCAACCTAGGGGGGCAAGAGGTGACGAGCAGTACTTC
>TRBJ2-7|-|TRBV7-6|-
CASSLAAQGEQYF
TGTGCCAGCAGCTTAGCGGCCCAGGGCGAGCAGTACTTC
>TRBJ1-2|-|TRBV20-1|-
CSAPRGDGYTF
TGCAGTGCCCCCCGAGGGGACGGCTACACCTTC
>TRBJ2-3|-|TRBV9|-
CASSARPGGQSTDTQYF
TGTGCCAGCAGCGCCCGTCCTGGGGGCCAAAGCACAGATACGCAGTATTTT
>TRBJ1-1|-|TRBV5-5|-
CASSRLSGGGGNTEAFF
TGTGCCAGCAGCCGCCTAAGTGGGGGGGGCGGAAACACTGAAGCTTTCTTT
>TRBJ2-2|once|TRBV29-1|TRBD2
CSVRGLGLANTGELFF
TGCAGCGTTAGAGGCCTTGGACTAGCTAACACCGGGGAGCTGTTTTTT
>TRBJ2-1|-|TRBV27|-
CASSTTTGYYNEQFF
TGTGCCAGCAGTACCACGACTGGTTACTACAATGAGCAGTTCTTC
>TRBJ2-7|-|TRBV19|-
CASSETGSPGRTYF
TGTGCCAGTAGTGAGACCGGGAGCCCTGGACGGACGTACTTC
>TRBJ2-3|-|TRBV18|-
CASSPTGTSTDTQYF
TGTGCCAGCTCACCTACGGGGACGAGCACAGATACGCAGTATTTT
>TRBJ1-5|-|TRBV18|-
CASSPHNIFPGRSYSNQPQHF
TGTGCCAGCTCACCACACAATATCTTTCCGGGACGGAGCTATAGCAATCAGCCCCAGCATTTT
>TRBJ1-6|-|TRBV6-6|-
CASSRQERDSPLHF
TGTGCCAGCAGTAGACAGGAACGGGATTCACCCCTCCACTTT
>TRBJ1-4|-|TRBV10-2|-
CASKARADEKLFF
TGCGCCAGCAAGGCCCGGGCCGACGAAAAACTGTTTTTT
>TRBJ1-2|-|TRBV6-6|TRBD1
CASTRTGGGVGYTF
TGTGCCAGCACCAGGACAGGGGGGGGAGTCGGCTACACCTTC
>TRBJ1-4|-|TRBV6-1|-
CASTPSVLREKLFF
TGTGCCAGCACCCCGAGTGTGCTTCGTGAAAAACTGTTTTTT
>TRBJ2-5|-|TRBV7-2|-
CASSLAETQYF
TGTGCCAGCAGCTTAGCGGAGACCCAGTACTTC
>TRBJ2-3|-|TRBV6-1|-
CASSQGKSTDTQYF
TGTGCCAGCAGTCAGGGGAAAAGCACAGATACGCAGTATTTT
>TRBJ2-5|few|TRBV2|TRBD2
CAISGGAYQETQYF
TGTGCCATTAGCGGGGGCGCCTACCAAGAGACCCAGTACTTC
>TRBJ2-1|-|TRBV10-3|-
CAIRSKDEQFF
TGTGCCATCAGGTCGAAGGATGAGCAGTTCTTC
>TRBJ1-4|-|TRBV9|TRBD1
CASSFTGQGGEKLFF
TGTGCCAGCAGCTTCACGGGACAGGGAGGAGAAAAACTGTTTTTT
>TRBJ1-6|-|TRBV4-2|-
CASSQEPATGPTLHF
TGTGCCAGCAGCCAAGAGCCGGCTACGGGGCCCACCCTCCACTTT
>TRBJ1-1|-|TRBV19|-
CASSTRLKNTEAFF
TGTGCCAGTAGTACCCGACTGAAGAACACTGAAGCTTTCTTT
>TRBJ2-7|-|TRBV6-5|TRBD1
CASSSRTGAYEQYF
TGTGCCAGCAGTTCGAGGACAGGGGCCTACGAGCAGTACTTC
>TRBJ1-2|once|TRBV6-1|-
CASSTSQGNYGYTF
TGTGCCAGTTCGACCAGCCAGGGAAACTATGGCTACACCTTC
>TRBJ2-3|-|TRBV6-6|-
CASSSVTGWGTDTQYF
TGTGCCAGCAGTTCCGTGACAGGCTGGGGCACAGATACGCAGTATTTT
>TRBJ1-4|-|TRBV9|-
CASSSGRDRTRGTNEKLFF
TGTGCCAGCAGCTCGGGCCGAGACAGGACTCGGGGCACTAATGAAAAACTGTTTTTT
>TRBJ2-7|-|TRBV30|-
CACAQGAEQYF
TGTGCCTGCGCTCAGGGTGCCGAGCAGTACTTC
>TRBJ2-5|-|TRBV7-9|-
CASSLKETQYF
TGTGCCAGCAGCTTAAAAGAGACCCAGTACTTC
>TRBJ2-4|-|TRBV25-1|-
CASSVRVVKGLNF
TGTGCCAGCAGTGTCCGGGTAGTTAAGGGTCTAAACTTC
>TRBJ2-3|-|TRBV6-1|-
CASSESSTGRGDTQYF
TGTGCCAGCAGTGAAAGTTCGACAGGGAGGGGAGATACGCAGTATTTT
>TRBJ2-3|once|TRBV5-1|TRBD2
CASSLDSGGPTDTQYF
TGCGCCAGCAGCTTGGATAGCGGGGGGCCCACAGATACGCAGTATTTT
>TRBJ1-2|-|TRBV6-1|TRBD1
CASRMGQGVVGYTF
TGTGCCAGCAGGATGGGACAGGGCGTCGTTGGCTACACCTTC
>TRBJ1-1|-|TRBV6-1|-
CASRTQIGSTEAFF
TGTGCCAGCAGGACTCAGATCGGATCCACTGAAGCTTTCTTT
>TRBJ1-2|few|TRBV30|-
CAWSAARSYGYTF
TGTGCCTGGAGTGCCGCCAGGTCCTATGGCTACACCTTC
>TRBJ2-2|-|TRBV30|TRBD1
CAWDRVGSPFGGELFF
TGTGCCTGGGACAGGGTTGGTTCTCCCTTCGGCGGGGAGCTGTTTTTT
>TRBJ2-3|-|TRBV28|-
CASNLPGSTDTQYF
TGTGCCAGCAACCTCCCGGGCAGCACAGATACGCAGTATTTT
>TRBJ2-2|-|TRBV7-2|TRBD2
CASSPLAGGAGELFF
TGTGCCAGCAGCCCCCTGGCGGGGGGGGCCGGGGAGCTGTTTTTT
>TRBJ1-2|once|TRBV27|TRBD1
CASSLRGTVINYGYTF
TGTGCCAGCAGCCTAAGGGGGACAGTTATTAACTATGGCTACACCTTC
>TRBJ2-7|once|TRBV19|TRBD2
CASSIGLAGVYEQYF
TGTGCCAGTAGTATAGGTCTAGCGGGAGTCTACGAGCAGTACTTC
>TRBJ2-4|-|TRBV18|-
CASSPARGLAKNIQYF
TGTGCCAGCTCACCTGCTCGGGGACTAGCCAAAAACATTCAGTACTTC
>TRBJ1-1|few|TRBV2|-
CASSEGDTEAFF
TGTGCCAGCAGTGAGGGTGACACTGAAGCTTTCTTT
>TRBJ2-1|-|TRBV5-1|TRBD2
CASSLVSLAGVFEQFF
TGCGCCAGCAGCTTGGTGTCCCTAGCGGGAGTCTTCGAGCAGTTCTTC
>TRBJ2-2|few|TRBV19|-
CASSISGGANTGELFF
TGTGCCAGTAGTATATCCGGGGGAGCGAACACCGGGGAGCTGTTTTTT
>TRBJ1-6|-|TRBV11-2|TRBD1
CASSSLDRPGAPLHF
TGTGCCAGCAGCTCCCTGGACAGGCCTGGGGCACCCCTCCACTTT
>TRBJ2-3|-|TRBV5-1|-
CASSLAHTQYF
TGCGCCAGCAGCTTGGCCCATACGCAGTATTTT
>TRBJ2-6|-|TRBV7-9|TRBD2
CASSFGPRGDSGANVLTF
TGTGCCAGCAGCTTCGGTCCGCGGGGGGACTCTGGGGCCAACGTCCTGACTTTC
>TRBJ1-2|-|TRBV29-1|-
CSATALGGYTF
TGCAGCGCTACGGCCCTCGGCGGCTACACCTTC
>TRBJ2-3|-|TRBV29-1|-
CSVDNTDTQYF
TGCAGCGTTGATAACACAGATACGCAGTATTTT
>TRBJ1-2|once|TRBV30|-
CAWSVRWGQGYTF
TGTGCCTGGAGTGTGAGGTGGGGGCAGGGCTACACCTTC
>TRBJ1-2|-|TRBV4-1|-
CASSQSHGPYGYTF
TGCGCCAGCAGCCAATCGCACGGACCCTATGGCTACACCTTC
>TRBJ1-4|-|TRBV28|TRBD1
CASRTPTGGGAGEKLFF
TGTGCCAGCAGGACTCCCACAGGGGGCGGGGCGGGTGAAAAACTGTTTTTT
>TRBJ1-6|few|TRBV19|-
CASSIVVHSPLHF
TGTGCCAGTAGTATCGTCGTCCATTCACCCCTCCACTTT
>TRBJ2-3|-|TRBV10-1|TRBD1
CASSGPGQGGFTDTQYF
TGCGCCAGCAGTGGTCCTGGACAGGGGGGCTTCACAGATACGCAGTATTTT